What follows describes a single T cell receptor beta chain. Original handling: Using reference gene primer amplification, nucleated cell counts were estimated. TCRdb's copy holds only in-frame clones and misses some; the assay was immunoSEQ multiplex PCR. The V and J calls and clone size are taken from that table; D and trimming were inferred from the DNA. This table has about 260,000 clones, about four fifths appearing once. CDR3 length: 14 amino acids. V lost 0 bases and J lost 2, with 8 bases in between. Germline loops: CDR1 LGHDT, CDR2 YNNKEL (reference sequence). This entry is derived from a study of blood T cell repertoires in COVID-19. Study overall: From the United States, Italy and Spain came samples of acute and convalescent COVID-19. PBMCs, B-cell-depleted T cells, or T cells provided the cDNA or gDNA that made up the material.

The clonotype comes from a woman aged 40 to 50 who had recovered from COVID-19. Sequenced: peripheral blood. The rearrangement uses TRBV3-1 (or the pseudogene TRBV3-2) and TRBJ2-7, with D uncertain. The CDR3 reads CASSQDAVPYEQYF. The CDR3 DNA sequence: TGTGCCAGCAGCCAAGACGCGGTCCCCTACGAGCAGTACTTC.